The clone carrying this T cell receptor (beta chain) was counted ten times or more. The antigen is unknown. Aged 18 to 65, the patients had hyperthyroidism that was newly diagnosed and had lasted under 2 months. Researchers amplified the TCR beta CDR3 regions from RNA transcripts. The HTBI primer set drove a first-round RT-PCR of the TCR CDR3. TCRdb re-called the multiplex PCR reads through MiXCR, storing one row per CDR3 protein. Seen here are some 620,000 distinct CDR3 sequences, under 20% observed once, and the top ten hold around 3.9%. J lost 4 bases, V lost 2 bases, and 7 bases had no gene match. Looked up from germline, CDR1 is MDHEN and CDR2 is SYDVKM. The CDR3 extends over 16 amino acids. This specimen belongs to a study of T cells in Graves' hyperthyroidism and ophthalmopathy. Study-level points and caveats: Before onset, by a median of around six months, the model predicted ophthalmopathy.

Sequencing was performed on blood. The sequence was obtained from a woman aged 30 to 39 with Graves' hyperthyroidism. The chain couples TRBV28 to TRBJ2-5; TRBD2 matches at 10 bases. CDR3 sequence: CASSLLAGVLGETQYF. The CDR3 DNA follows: TGTGCCAGCAGTTTACTAGCGGGAGTCTTGGGAGAGACCCAGTACTTC.